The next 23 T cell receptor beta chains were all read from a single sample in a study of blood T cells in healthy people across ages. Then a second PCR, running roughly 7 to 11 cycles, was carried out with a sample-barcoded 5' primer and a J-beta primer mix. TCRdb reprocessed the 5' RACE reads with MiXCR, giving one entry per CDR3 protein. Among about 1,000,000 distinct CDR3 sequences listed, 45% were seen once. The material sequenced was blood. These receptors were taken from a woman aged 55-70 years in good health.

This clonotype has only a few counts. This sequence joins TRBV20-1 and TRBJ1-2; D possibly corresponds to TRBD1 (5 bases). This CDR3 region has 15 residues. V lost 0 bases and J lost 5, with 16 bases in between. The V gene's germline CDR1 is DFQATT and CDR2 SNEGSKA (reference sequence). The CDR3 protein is CSARDQRGMEYGYTF. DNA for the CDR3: TGCAGTGCTAGAGATCAGCGGGGGATGGAGTATGGCTACACCTTC.

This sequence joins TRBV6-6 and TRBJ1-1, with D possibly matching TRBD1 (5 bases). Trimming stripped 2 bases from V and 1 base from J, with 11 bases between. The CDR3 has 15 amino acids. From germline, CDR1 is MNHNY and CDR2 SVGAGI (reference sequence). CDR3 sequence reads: CASSYLGAPNTEAFF. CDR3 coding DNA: TGTGCCAGCAGTTACCTCGGGGCACCGAACACTGAAGCTTTCTTT.

The CDR3 region is CSGRDFGYEQYF. CDR3 nucleotide sequence: TGCAGCGGCCGGGACTTTGGGTATGAGCAGTACTTC. This chain joins TRBV29-1 and TRBJ2-5; weak D call: TRBD2 (6 bases). Per the germline V gene, CDR1 is SQVTM and CDR2 is ANQGSEA. The length of the CDR3 is 12 residues. Trimming removed 7 bases from V and 11 bases from J, with 20 bases in between.

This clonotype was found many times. This CDR3 is CASSAQDTQYF. CDR3 coding DNA: TGTGCCAGCAGCGCCCAAGATACGCAGTATTTT. The genes are TRBV6-5 and TRBJ2-3; D remains unclear. There are 11 residues in the CDR3. The germline V gene encodes CDR1 MNHEY and CDR2 SVGAGI. V gave up 6 bases and J gave up 5 bases, with 6 bases separating them.

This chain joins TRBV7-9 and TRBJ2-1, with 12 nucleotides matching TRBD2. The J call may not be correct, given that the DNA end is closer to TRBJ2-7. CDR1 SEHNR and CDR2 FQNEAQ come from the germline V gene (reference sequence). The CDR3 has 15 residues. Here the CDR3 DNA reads TGTGCCAGCAGCCCGGGACTAGCGGGCCACAATGAGCAGTACTTC. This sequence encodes CASSPGLAGHNEQYF.

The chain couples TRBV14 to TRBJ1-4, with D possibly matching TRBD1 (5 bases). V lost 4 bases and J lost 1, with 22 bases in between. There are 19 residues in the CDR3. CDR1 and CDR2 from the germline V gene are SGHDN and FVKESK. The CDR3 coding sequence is TGTGCCAGCAGCCCCCTTTTACACCACAAGGGGAAAACTAATGAAAAACTGTTTTTT. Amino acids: CASSPLLHHKGKTNEKLFF. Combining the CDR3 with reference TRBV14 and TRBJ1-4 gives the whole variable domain EAGVTQFPSHSVIEKGQTVTLRCDPISGHDNLYWYRRVMGKEIKFLLHFVKESKQDESGMPNNRFLAERTGGTYSTLKVQPAELEDSGVYFCASSPLLHHKGKTNEKLFFGSGTQLSVL.

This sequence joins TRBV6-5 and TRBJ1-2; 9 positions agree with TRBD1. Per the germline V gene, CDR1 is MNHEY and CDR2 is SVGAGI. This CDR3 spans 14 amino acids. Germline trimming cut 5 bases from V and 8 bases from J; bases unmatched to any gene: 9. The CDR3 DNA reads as TGTGCCAGCAGTCCGACAGGGGGAGCATGGGGCTACACCTTC. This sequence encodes CASSPTGGAWGYTF.

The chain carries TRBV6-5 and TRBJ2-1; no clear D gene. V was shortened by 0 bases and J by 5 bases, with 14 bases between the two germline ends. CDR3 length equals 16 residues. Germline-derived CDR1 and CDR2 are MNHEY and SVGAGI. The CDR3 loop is CASSYSRLGTDNEQFF. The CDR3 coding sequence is TGTGCCAGCAGTTACTCCAGGCTAGGAACCGACAATGAGCAGTTCTTC.

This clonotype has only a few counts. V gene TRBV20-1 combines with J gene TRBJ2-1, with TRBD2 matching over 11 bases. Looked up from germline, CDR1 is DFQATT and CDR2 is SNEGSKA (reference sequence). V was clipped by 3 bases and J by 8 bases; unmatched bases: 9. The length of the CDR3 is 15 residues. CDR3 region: CSARMRTSGFYEQFF. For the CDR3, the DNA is TGCAGTGCTAGGATGAGGACTAGCGGGTTCTATGAGCAGTTCTTC.

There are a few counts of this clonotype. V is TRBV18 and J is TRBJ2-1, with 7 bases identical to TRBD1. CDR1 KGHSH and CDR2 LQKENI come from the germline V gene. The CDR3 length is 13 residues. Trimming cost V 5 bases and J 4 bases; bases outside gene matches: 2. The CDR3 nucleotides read TGTGCCAGCTCAGTGGGACAGTACAATGAGCAGTTCTTC. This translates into CASSVGQYNEQFF. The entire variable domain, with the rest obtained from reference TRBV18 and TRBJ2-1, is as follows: NAGVMQNPRHLVRRRGQEARLRCSPMKGHSHVYWYRQLPEEGLKFMVYLQKENIIDESGMPKERFSAEFPKEGPSILRIQQVVRGDSAAYFCASSVGQYNEQFFGPGTRLTVL.

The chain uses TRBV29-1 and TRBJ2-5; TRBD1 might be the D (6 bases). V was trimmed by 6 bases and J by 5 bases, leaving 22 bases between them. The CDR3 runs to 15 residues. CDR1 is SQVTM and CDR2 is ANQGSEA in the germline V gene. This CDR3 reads CSVYGQLEVGETQYF. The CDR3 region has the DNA TGCAGCGTCTACGGACAGTTGGAGGTTGGGGAGACCCAGTACTTC.

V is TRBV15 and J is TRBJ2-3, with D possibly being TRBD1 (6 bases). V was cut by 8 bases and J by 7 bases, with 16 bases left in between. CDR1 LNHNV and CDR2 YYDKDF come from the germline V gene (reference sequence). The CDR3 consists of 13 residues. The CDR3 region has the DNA TGTGCCACCGACTCATTACAGGGTCATACGCAGTATTTT. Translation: CATDSLQGHTQYF.

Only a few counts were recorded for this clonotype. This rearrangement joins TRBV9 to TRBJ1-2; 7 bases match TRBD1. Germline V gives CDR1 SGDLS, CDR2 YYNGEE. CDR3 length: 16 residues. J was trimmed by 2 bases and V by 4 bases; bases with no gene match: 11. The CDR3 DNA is TGTGCCAGCAGCCTTTTTGACAGGGTTTCGAACTATGGCTACACCTTC. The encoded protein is CASSLFDRVSNYGYTF.

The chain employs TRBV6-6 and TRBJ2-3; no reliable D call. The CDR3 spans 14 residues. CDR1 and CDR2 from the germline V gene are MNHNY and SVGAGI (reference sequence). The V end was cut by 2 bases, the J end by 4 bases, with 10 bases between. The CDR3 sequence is CASSYPPRADTQYF. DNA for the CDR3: TGTGCCAGCAGTTACCCCCCAAGAGCAGATACGCAGTATTTT.

CDR3 residues: CASSLSRERYNSPLHF. The CDR3 bases are TGTGCCAGCAGTCTCAGCCGGGAACGGTATAATTCACCCCTCCACTTT. The chain is built from TRBV6-6 and TRBJ1-6; D ambiguous. The CDR3 runs 16 residues. Germline V gene lookup returns CDR1 MNHNY and CDR2 SVGAGI (reference sequence). With 5 bases removed from V and 4 bases from J, the gap between germline ends came to 15 bases.

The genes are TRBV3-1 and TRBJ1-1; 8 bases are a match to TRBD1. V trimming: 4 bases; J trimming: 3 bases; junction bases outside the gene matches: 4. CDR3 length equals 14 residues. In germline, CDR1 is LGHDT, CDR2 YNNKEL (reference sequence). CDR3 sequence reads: CASSLLQGDTEAFF. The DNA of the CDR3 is TGTGCCAGCAGCCTATTACAGGGGGACACTGAAGCTTTCTTT.

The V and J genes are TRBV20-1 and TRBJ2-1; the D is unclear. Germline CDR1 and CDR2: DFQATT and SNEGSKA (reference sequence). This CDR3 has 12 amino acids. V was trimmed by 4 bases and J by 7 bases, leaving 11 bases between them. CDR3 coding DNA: TGCAGTGCTACACCTTATGGGAATGAGCAGTTCTTC. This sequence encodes CSATPYGNEQFF.

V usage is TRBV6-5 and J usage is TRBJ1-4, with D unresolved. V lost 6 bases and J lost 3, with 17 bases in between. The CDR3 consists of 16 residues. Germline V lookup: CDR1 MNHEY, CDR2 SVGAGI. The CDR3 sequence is CASSLLGPPSNEKLFF. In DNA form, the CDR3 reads TGTGCCAGCAGCCTCCTAGGGCCCCCCTCTAATGAAAAACTGTTTTTT.

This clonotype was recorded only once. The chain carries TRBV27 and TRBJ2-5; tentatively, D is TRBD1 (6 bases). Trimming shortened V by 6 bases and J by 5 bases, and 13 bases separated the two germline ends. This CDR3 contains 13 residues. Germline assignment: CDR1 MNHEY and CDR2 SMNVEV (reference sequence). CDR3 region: CASRVQGSETQYF. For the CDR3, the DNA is TGTGCCAGCAGAGTACAGGGTTCGGAGACCCAGTACTTC.

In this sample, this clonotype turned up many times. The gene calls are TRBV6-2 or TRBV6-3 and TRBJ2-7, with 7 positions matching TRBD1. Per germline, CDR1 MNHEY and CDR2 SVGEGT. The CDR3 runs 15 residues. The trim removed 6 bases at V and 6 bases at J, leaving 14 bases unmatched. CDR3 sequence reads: CASSHKVQGSSEQYF. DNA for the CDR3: TGTGCCAGCAGCCATAAAGTACAGGGGTCGAGCGAGCAGTACTTC.

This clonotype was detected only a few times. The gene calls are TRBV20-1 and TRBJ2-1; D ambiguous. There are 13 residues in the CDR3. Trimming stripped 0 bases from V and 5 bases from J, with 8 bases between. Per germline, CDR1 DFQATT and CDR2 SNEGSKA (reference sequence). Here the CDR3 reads CSARDRLNNEQFF. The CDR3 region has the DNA TGCAGTGCTAGAGATAGATTAAACAATGAGCAGTTCTTC.

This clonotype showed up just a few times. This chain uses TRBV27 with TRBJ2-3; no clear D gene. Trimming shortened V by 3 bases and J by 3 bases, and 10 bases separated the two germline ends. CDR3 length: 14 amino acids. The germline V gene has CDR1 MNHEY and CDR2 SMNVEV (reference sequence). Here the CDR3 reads CASSFYLGTDTQYF. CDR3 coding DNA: TGTGCCAGCAGTTTTTATCTGGGGACAGATACGCAGTATTTT.

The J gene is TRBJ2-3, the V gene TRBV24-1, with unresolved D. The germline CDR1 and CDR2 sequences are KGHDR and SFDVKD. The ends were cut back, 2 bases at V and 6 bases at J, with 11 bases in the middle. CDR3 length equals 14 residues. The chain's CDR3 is CATSDSRGLDTQYF. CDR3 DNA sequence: TGTGCCACCAGTGATTCGCGAGGATTGGATACGCAGTATTTT.